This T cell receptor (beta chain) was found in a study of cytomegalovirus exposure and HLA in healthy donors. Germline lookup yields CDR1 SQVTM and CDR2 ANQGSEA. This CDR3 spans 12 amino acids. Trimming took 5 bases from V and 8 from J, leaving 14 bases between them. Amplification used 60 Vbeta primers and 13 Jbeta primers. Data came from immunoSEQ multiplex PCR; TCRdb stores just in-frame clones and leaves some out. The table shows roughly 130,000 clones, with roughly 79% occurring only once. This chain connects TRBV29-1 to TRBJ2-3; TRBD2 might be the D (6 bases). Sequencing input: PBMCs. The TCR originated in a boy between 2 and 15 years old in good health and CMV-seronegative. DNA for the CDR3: TGCAGCGTTCCGCCGGGAGAAGGTACGCAGTATTTT. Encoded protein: CSVPPGEGTQYF.